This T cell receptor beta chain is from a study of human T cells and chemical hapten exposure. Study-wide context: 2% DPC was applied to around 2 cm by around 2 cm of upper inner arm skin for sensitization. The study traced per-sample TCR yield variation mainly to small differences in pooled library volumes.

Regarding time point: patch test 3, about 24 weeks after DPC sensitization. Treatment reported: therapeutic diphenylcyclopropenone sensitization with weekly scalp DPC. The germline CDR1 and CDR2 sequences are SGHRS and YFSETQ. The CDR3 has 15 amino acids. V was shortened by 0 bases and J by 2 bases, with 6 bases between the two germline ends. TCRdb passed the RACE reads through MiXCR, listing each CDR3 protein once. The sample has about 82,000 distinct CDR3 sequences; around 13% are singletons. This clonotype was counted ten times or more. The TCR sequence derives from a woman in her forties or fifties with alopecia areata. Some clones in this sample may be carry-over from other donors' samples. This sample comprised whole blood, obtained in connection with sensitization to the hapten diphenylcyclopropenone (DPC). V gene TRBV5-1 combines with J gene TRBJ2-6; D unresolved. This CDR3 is CASSLVFPGANVLTF. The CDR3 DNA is TGCGCCAGCAGCTTGGTTTTCCCTGGGGCCAACGTCCTGACTTTC.